Here is one T cell receptor (beta chain) with its context. Its target is unknown. Trimming took 2 bases from V and 5 from J; bases not matched to a gene: 3. This CDR3 contains 13 residues. Germline loops: CDR1 SGHRS, CDR2 YFSETQ. This specimen belongs to a study of beta chain features in type 1 diabetes. Sequenced material consisted of expressed TCRB transcripts (all of the isolated RNA was reverse transcribed). Assay: immunoSEQ multiplex PCR; the TCRdb copy retains only in-frame clones and omits some. The table records more than 250,000 clones, over 11% of them present only once. Whole-study findings and limits: Moderately but significantly shorter TCRB CDR3s were found in Type 1 diabetes patients in all four CD4+ subsets.

This TCR derives from a man aged 25-45 years with type 1 diabetes. This rearrangement joins TRBV5-1 to TRBJ2-5; TRBD2 matches 7 bases. Sequencing used naive CD4+ T cells from blood. CDR3 in DNA: TGCGCCAGCAGCTTCCCCGGGGGGGAGACCCAGTACTTC. It is translated as CASSFPGGETQYF.